A selection of T cell receptor beta chains follows, all from one sample in a study of blood T cell repertoires in COVID-19. TCRdb's copy holds only in-frame clones and misses some; the assay was immunoSEQ multiplex PCR. The sample carries about 87,000 clones, approximately 92% recorded once. Input material: peripheral blood. The receptors derive from a woman of 80 years or more with active COVID-19. Both conserved end residues are part of each CDR3. The order of the fields is clone size, V gene, J gene, D gene, CDR3 DNA, CDR3 protein. A D gene is named only where the DNA matches it firmly. Clone size, where shown, is once, few, many, or a class for clones that have expanded.

>.|TRBV11-2|TRBJ2-7|TRBD2
TGTGCCAGCAGCTTAGATCCCGGAGCGGGGGAGCAGTACTTC
CASSLDPGAGEQYF
>.|TRBV7-2|TRBJ2-7|TRBD2
TGTGCCAGCAGCTCACTAGCGGGTGCCTCCTACGAGCAGTACTTC
CASSSLAGASYEQYF
>once|TRBV5-4|TRBJ1-4|.
TGTGCCAGCAGCCCAAATGGAGCCAGGGGTAATGAAAAACTGTTTTTT
CASSPNGARGNEKLFF
>.|TRBV29-1|TRBJ2-3|.
TGCAGCGTTGGGGGGGTAACAGGGGGCACAGATACGCAGTATTTT
CSVGGVTGGTDTQYF
>.|TRBV5-4|TRBJ2-7|.
TGTGCCAGCAGCTTCGGCAGGGGATCCTACGAGCAGTACTTC
CASSFGRGSYEQYF
>.|TRBV28|TRBJ2-1|.
TGTGCCAGCAGTTTATTCCGCAGCGCAGGGGCTAACAATGAGCAGTTCTTC
CASSLFRSAGANNEQFF
>.|TRBV29-1|TRBJ2-7|.
TGCAGCGTTGGCAGGGTCGGCTACGAGCAGTACTTC
CSVGRVGYEQYF
>.|TRBV7-9|TRBJ1-1|.
TGTGCCAGCAGCCCCAGGGTGCAGAGCACTGAAGCTTTCTTT
CASSPRVQSTEAFF
>.|TRBV21-1|TRBJ2-1|.
TGTGCCAGCAGCAGAACTAGCAACAGTCCGATTGAGCAGTTCTTC
CASSRTSNSPIEQFF
>.|TRBV28|TRBJ1-5|.
TGTGCCAGCAGTTTTGAGACAGGAGTGGATCAGCCCCAGCATTTT
CASSFETGVDQPQHF
>few|TRBV5-1|TRBJ1-1|TRBD1
TGCGCCAGCAGCTTGGTGAGGGGGCGCGGAACTGAAGCTTTCTTT
CASSLVRGRGTEAFF
>.|TRBV10-3|TRBJ1-5|TRBD1
TGTGCCATCAGTGACCAGGGGGCAAGCAATCAGCCCCAGCATTTT
CAISDQGASNQPQHF
>.|TRBV28|TRBJ2-7|TRBD1
TGTGCCAGCAGCCCAGATTGGGACAGGGGCATCGAGCAGTACTTC
CASSPDWDRGIEQYF
>few|TRBV7-9|TRBJ1-1|.
TGTGCCAGCAGCTTAAAGGGTGGCAGGGCTGAAGCTTTCTTT
CASSLKGGRAEAFF
>.|TRBV13|TRBJ2-7|TRBD1
TGTGCCAGCAGCTCGACAGGGATGGACGAGCAGTACTTC
CASSSTGMDEQYF
>.|TRBV5-4|TRBJ2-3|.
TGTGCCAGCAGCCGAGGGGGGACTACCCTTGGCGTAGATACGCAGTATTTT
CASSRGGTTLGVDTQYF
>.|TRBV3-1/TRBV3-2|TRBJ1-5|TRBD1
TGTGCCAGCAGCCAAGATACAGGGGCTCATCAGCCCCAGCATTTT
CASSQDTGAHQPQHF
>.|TRBV5-5|TRBJ2-7|.
TGTGCCAGCAGCTTAAGCAGGGGTGCGCAGTACTTC
CASSLSRGAQYF
>once|TRBV19|TRBJ2-5|TRBD1
TGTGCCAGTAGCCAAACAGGGGGCGGTGAGACCCAGTACTTC
CASSQTGGGETQYF
>.|TRBV28|TRBJ1-2|TRBD1
TGTGCCAGCAGTTCCACCCGGGACAGGGGGCGAATGGTCTATGGCTACACCTTC
CASSSTRDRGRMVYGYTF
>few|TRBV5-4|TRBJ2-7|TRBD1
TGTGCCAGCAGCTCACGGACAGGGGGCACCTACGAGCAGTACTTC
CASSSRTGGTYEQYF
>.|TRBV3-1/TRBV3-2|TRBJ2-3|.
TGTGCCAGCAGCCAGGAACTAGCATCGGCAGATACGCAGTATTTT
CASSQELASADTQYF
>once|TRBV28|TRBJ2-7|.
TGTGCCAGCAGCCCAGACAGTATCTCCTACGAGCAGTACTTC
CASSPDSISYEQYF
>.|TRBV28|TRBJ2-1|TRBD2
TGTGCCAGCAGTTTGACTTCTAGCGGGAGATCAAATGAGCAGTTCTTC
CASSLTSSGRSNEQFF
>.|TRBV19|TRBJ1-2|.
TGTGCCAGTACAGTCACACAGGGTGACTATGGCTACACCTTC
CASTVTQGDYGYTF
>few|TRBV10-3|TRBJ2-3|.
TGTGCCATCAGTCTGAGGCGGGGTACAGATACGCAGTATTTT
CAISLRRGTDTQYF
>once|TRBV24-1|TRBJ2-2|.
TGTGCCACCAGTGCCGCAGTGAACACCGGGGAGCTGTTTTTT
CATSAAVNTGELFF